Below are 10 T cell receptor beta chains sequenced from a single sample in a study of shared clonotypes between healthy human individuals. TCRdb keeps only in-frame clones here, not all; method: immunoSEQ multiplex PCR. The sample has about 2.2 million clones; roughly 91% are singletons. CD45RO-negative cells were positively selected for CCR7, leaving out terminally differentiated effector memory CD45RA+ cells. The sequenced sample consisted of naive CD8+ T cells from PBMCs. The receptors stem from a man younger than 35 in good health. Some clones in this sample may be carry-over from other donors' samples.

The rearrangement joins TRBV19 to TRBJ2-7; a weak D match, TRBD2 (6 bases). V shed 5 bases and J shed 4 bases, with 18 bases lying between them. CDR1 and CDR2 from the germline V gene are LNHDA and SQIVND (reference sequence). The CDR3 contains 15 residues. The CDR3 region is CASSPSGGGGYEQYF. CDR3 bases: TGTGCCAGTAGTCCCTCTGGTGGAGGAGGGTACGAGCAGTACTTC.

This sequence joins TRBV19 and TRBJ2-3, with 14 bases lining up with TRBD2. The germline gives CDR1 LNHDA, CDR2 SQIVND (reference sequence). The junction had 14 bases not matched to a gene; V was cut back by 7 bases and J by 2 bases. The CDR3 runs 19 residues. The DNA of the CDR3 is TGTGCCAGTACCATGCGACTAGCGGGAGGGTTCCCCTCCACAGATACGCAGTATTTT. Protein: CASTMRLAGGFPSTDTQYF.

J is TRBJ2-7 and V is TRBV6-5; 9 bases line up with TRBD2. This CDR3 is built from 15 residues. The ends lost 7 bases at V and 2 bases at J; junction bases unmatched: 9. From germline, CDR1 is MNHEY and CDR2 SVGAGI. The chain's CDR3 is CASTQEASGTYEQYF. The CDR3 coding sequence is TGTGCCAGCACCCAGGAGGCTAGCGGGACCTACGAGCAGTACTTC.

The V gene is TRBV6-5, the J gene TRBJ2-7, with no clear D. The length of the CDR3 is 12 residues. The V gene lost 5 bases and the J gene lost 1 base, with 6 bases spanning the gap. CDR1 and CDR2 (germline): MNHEY, SVGAGI. The CDR3 sequence: CASSTASYEQYF. In DNA, the CDR3 is TGTGCCAGCAGTACGGCTTCCTACGAGCAGTACTTC.

As concerns this clone: The identical CDR3 is also encoded by other nucleotide sequences in the sample. The chain links TRBV9 to TRBJ1-1; no firm D call. Per germline, CDR1 SGDLS and CDR2 YYNGEE. This CDR3 is 14 amino acids long. V lost 0 bases, J lost 1 base, and 7 bases lay in between. CDR3: CASSVGQRNTEAFF. The CDR3 DNA reads as TGTGCCAGCAGCGTAGGGCAGCGGAACACTGAAGCTTTCTTT.

The V gene is TRBV15, the J gene TRBJ2-7; TRBD2 matches at 8 bases. The ends lost 3 bases at V and 2 bases at J; junction bases unmatched: 9. This CDR3 is 16 amino acids long. Germline CDR1 reads LNHNV; CDR2 reads YYDKDF (reference sequence). The CDR3 is CATSRLSSGEAYEQYF. The CDR3 nucleotides read TGTGCCACCAGCAGGCTCAGTAGCGGGGAGGCCTACGAGCAGTACTTC.

This clone was detected only once. V usage is TRBV28 and J usage is TRBJ2-4; 7 nucleotides align to TRBD1. Trimming removed 6 bases from V and 2 bases from J; junction bases left unmatched: 4. The V gene's germline CDR1 is MDHEN and CDR2 SYDVKM. The CDR3 totals 14 residues. The CDR3 reads CASSDRVPKNIQYF. CDR3 sequence (DNA): TGTGCCAGCAGCGACAGGGTTCCCAAAAACATTCAGTACTTC.

The V call is TRBV28, the J call TRBJ1-2, with TRBD1 matching 7 bases. V dropped 5 bases and J dropped 0; count of bases not matched to a gene: 3. CDR3 length: 14 amino acids. Germline values: CDR1 MDHEN, CDR2 SYDVKM. The CDR3 loop reads CASSGQDTNYGYTF. The CDR3 DNA reads TGTGCCAGCAGTGGACAGGATACTAACTATGGCTACACCTTC.

The gene calls are TRBV18 and TRBJ2-3; D could derive from TRBD1 or TRBD2 (5 bases each). Between the trimmed V and J ends, which lost 2 bases and 6 bases, there was a span of 12 bases. The germline gives CDR1 KGHSH, CDR2 LQKENI. CDR3 length: 14 residues. CDR3 region: CASSPGDLLDTQYF. DNA for the CDR3: TGTGCCAGCTCACCAGGGGACCTTTTGGATACGCAGTATTTT.

V and J are TRBV5-1 and TRBJ2-2, with 7 bases that match TRBD1. V gave up 1 base and J gave up 4 bases; unmatched junction bases: 4. The CDR3 is 15 residues long. Germline V CDR1 and CDR2: SGHRS, YFSETQ. As DNA, the CDR3 is TGCGCCAGCAGCTTGTTTGCAGGGGGCACCGGGGAGCTGTTTTTT. Amino acids: CASSLFAGGTGELFF.